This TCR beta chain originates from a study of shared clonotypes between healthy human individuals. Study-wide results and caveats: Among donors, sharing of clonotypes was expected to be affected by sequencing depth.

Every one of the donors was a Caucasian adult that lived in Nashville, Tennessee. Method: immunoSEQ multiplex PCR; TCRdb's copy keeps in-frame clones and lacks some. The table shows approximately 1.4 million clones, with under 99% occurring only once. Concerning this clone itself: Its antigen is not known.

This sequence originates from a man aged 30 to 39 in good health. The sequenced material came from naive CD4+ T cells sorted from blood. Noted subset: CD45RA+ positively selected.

The CDR3 coding sequence is TGTGCCAGCACACTAGCGGGAGCTTACAATGAGCAGTTCTTC. Encoded protein: CASTLAGAYNEQFF. The rearrangement joins TRBV6-6 to TRBJ2-1; 11 bases are shared with TRBD2. The junction had 3 bases not matched to a gene; V was cut back by 7 bases and J by 4 bases. Per germline, CDR1 MNHNY and CDR2 SVGAGI (reference sequence). The CDR3 extends over 14 amino acids.